Listed below are T cell receptor beta chains from one sample, sequenced in a study of patients and donors after allogeneic stem cell transplantation. TCRdb re-called the RT-PCR reads through MiXCR, storing one row per CDR3 protein. The sample consists of roughly 960,000 distinct CDR3 sequences, about a sixth of them appearing once. The sequenced sample was blood, either unsorted or a sorted T cell fraction (not recorded which). The receptors were gathered from a human donor who was either an allogeneic HSCT recipient or a stem cell or donor lymphocyte infusion donor (not recorded which). It is not recorded whose cells these are; they may come from a transplant donor. CDR3s include the opening cysteine and the closing phenylalanine or tryptophan. The D gene is left open where the match is weak. A row's size may be missing; if present it is once, few, many or a size class.

.	TRBV5-1	14	.	TRBJ2-5	TGCGCCAGCAGCTTTAACAGGGCGGAAAAGACCCAGTACTTC	CASSFNRAEKTQYF
TRBD1	TRBV4-3	18	.	TRBJ1-4	TGCGCCAGCAGCCACACAGCGCAGAGACAGGGGGTCGAGGAAAAACTGTTTTTT	CASSHTAQRQGVEEKLFF
.	TRBV29-1	11	.	TRBJ2-1	TGCAGCGCCTCCAGGGGACATGAGCAGTTCTTC	CSASRGHEQFF
TRBD1	TRBV20-1	14	.	TRBJ1-5	TGCAGTGCTTACAGGGGGACGGGCAATCAGCCCCAGCATTTT	CSAYRGTGNQPQHF
TRBD1	TRBV12-3/TRBV12-4	14	.	TRBJ1-5	TGTGCCAGCAGTTCCCGACAGGGGAAGCAGCCCCAGCATTTT	CASSSRQGKQPQHF
.	TRBV5-1	15	.	TRBJ2-3	TGCGCCAGCAGCCCCCAGCGGAAAAGCACAGATACGCAGTATTTT	CASSPQRKSTDTQYF
.	TRBV2	16	few	TRBJ2-2	TGTGCCAGCGACCACCCGGGACGCTCGAACACCGGGGAGCTGTTTTTT	CASDHPGRSNTGELFF
.	TRBV6-1	13	.	TRBJ2-7	TGTGCCAGCAGAAAGGGCAGATCCTACGAGCAGTACTTC	CASRKGRSYEQYF
TRBD2	TRBV10-3	14	.	TRBJ2-7	TGTGCCATCAGTGAGACTAGCGGGAGTTACGAGCAGTACTTC	CAISETSGSYEQYF
.	TRBV6-5	10	.	TRBJ2-2	TGTGCCAGCACCACCGGGGTGCTGTTTTTT	CASTTGVLFF
.	TRBV20-1	14	few	TRBJ2-1	TGCAGTGCTAGGCGGGACCGGCGAGGGAATGAGCAGTTCTTC	CSARRDRRGNEQFF
.	TRBV5-1	14	few	TRBJ1-1	TGCGCCAGCAGCTTAACAAACACGAACACTGAAGCTTTCTTT	CASSLTNTNTEAFF
.	TRBV6-2/TRBV6-3	11	.	TRBJ2-2	TGTGCCAGCACCGACAGGGGGGAGCTGTTTTTT	CASTDRGELFF
TRBD1	TRBV5-5	17	.	TRBJ1-3	TGTGCCAGCAGCCGAACCACCGGGACAGGGGATGGAAACACCATATATTTT	CASSRTTGTGDGNTIYF
.	TRBV11-2	12	few	TRBJ2-3	TGTGCCAGCAGTTCCACAGGTTATACGCAGTATTTT	CASSSTGYTQYF
TRBD2	TRBV29-1	15	many	TRBJ2-2	TGCAGCGCTGAGGGGACTAGCGGCCCCTCCGGGGAGCTGTTTTTT	CSAEGTSGPSGELFF
.	TRBV5-1	13	.	TRBJ1-2	TGCGCCAGCAGCATGGACAGAGGGTATGGCTACACCTTC	CASSMDRGYGYTF
.	TRBV12-3/TRBV12-4	14	few	TRBJ2-7	TGTGCCAGCAGTTACAGGGCATACTCCTACGAGCAGTACTTC	CASSYRAYSYEQYF
TRBD2	TRBV4-2	16	few	TRBJ2-3	TGTGCCAGCAGCCAGGGGACTAGCGGGGTCACAGATACGCAGTATTTT	CASSQGTSGVTDTQYF
.	TRBV12-3/TRBV12-4	12	.	TRBJ2-3	TGTGCCAGCAGTTTTCTAGTTTTTACGCAGTATTTT	CASSFLVFTQYF
TRBD2	TRBV5-1	16	few	TRBJ2-1	TGCGCCAGCAGCTTGGGTTGGCGGGAGGGCATGGATGAGCAGTTCTTC	CASSLGWREGMDEQFF
TRBD1	TRBV15	15	.	TRBJ1-5	TGTGCCACCAGCGGGGGACAGGGGGCAAGCCAGCCCCAGCATTTT	CATSGGQGASQPQHF
TRBD1	TRBV20-1	14	.	TRBJ1-1	TGCAGTGCTAGGCGGCAGGGGGCTCACACTGAAGCTTTCTTT	CSARRQGAHTEAFF
.	TRBV4-3	12	few	TRBJ1-2	TGCGCCAGCAGCCAACAGGGATATGGCTACACCTTC	CASSQQGYGYTF
.	TRBV20-1	12	.	TRBJ1-6	TGCAGTGCTAGTGGCGGGAATTCACCCCTCCACTTT	CSASGGNSPLHF
.	TRBV4-3	13	few	TRBJ2-3	TGCGCCAGCAGCCAAGCAGGGTCAGATACGCAGTATTTT	CASSQAGSDTQYF
.	TRBV5-1	14	.	TRBJ2-7	TGCGCCAGCAGCTCCATGCAGGGTAACCACGAGCAGTACTTC	CASSSMQGNHEQYF
.	TRBV6-1	15	few	TRBJ2-3	TGTGCCAGCGGGAACCGTCCGGGCCCCACAGATACGCAGTATTTT	CASGNRPGPTDTQYF
TRBD2	TRBV4-2	17	few	TRBJ2-3	TGTGCCAGCAGCAAGCGGGGGACCTCTCTAGGCACAGATACGCAGTATTTT	CASSKRGTSLGTDTQYF
.	TRBV4-3	16	many	TRBJ2-4	TGCGCCAGCAGCCAAGATCATGTGGGGGCCAAAAACATTCAGTACTTC	CASSQDHVGAKNIQYF
.	TRBV11-2	14	.	TRBJ2-1	TGTGCCAGCACCGTGGTGACGGGAGACGGTGAGCAGTTCTTC	CASTVVTGDGEQFF
.	TRBV10-3	13	many	TRBJ1-1	TGTGCCATCAGTGATCTTGGGAACACTGAAGCTTTCTTT	CAISDLGNTEAFF
.	TRBV6-1	16	few	TRBJ1-1	TGTGCCAGCAGTCAGGGTCGACGCCGGTCGTACACTGAAGCTTTCTTT	CASSQGRRRSYTEAFF
TRBD1	TRBV6-5	17	few	TRBJ2-3	TGTGCCAGCAGTTACTTCGGGACAGGGTGGGGCACAGATACGCAGTATTTT	CASSYFGTGWGTDTQYF
TRBD1	TRBV6-1	15	.	TRBJ2-3	TGTGCCAGCAGGGCTCCCGGGACAGCCACAGATACGCAGTATTTT	CASRAPGTATDTQYF
TRBD2	TRBV5-1	16	.	TRBJ2-1	TGCGCCAGCAGCATGGGGGGGGGACTAGTTGTCGATGAGCAGTTCTTC	CASSMGGGLVVDEQFF
.	TRBV15	13	.	TRBJ2-1	TGTGCCACCAGCAGAGATCGGGACTTAGGGCAGTTCTTC	CATSRDRDLGQFF
.	TRBV13	13	.	TRBJ1-2	TGTGCCAGCAGCCGCACGCCCAGCCAAGGCTACACCTTC	CASSRTPSQGYTF
TRBD1	TRBV20-1	15	.	TRBJ2-7	TGCAGTGCTAGAGACCCGGGACAGGGATCGTACGAGCAGTACTTC	CSARDPGQGSYEQYF
.	TRBV4-3	14	.	TRBJ1-2	TGCGCCAGCAGCCAATACAGGGCCAACTATGGCTACACCTTC	CASSQYRANYGYTF